This TCR beta chain was sequenced for a study of blood T cell repertoires in COVID-19. Study context: From T cells, B-cell-depleted T cells, or PBMCs came the material, which was cDNA or gDNA.

The CDR3 has 16 amino acids. CDR1 is SGHVS and CDR2 is FQNEAQ in the germline V gene. V lost 1 base to trimming and J lost 4 bases, with 13 bases between them. Original handling: By means of reference gene primer amplification, nucleated cell counts were estimated. TCRdb's copy holds only in-frame clones and misses some; the assay was immunoSEQ multiplex PCR. Clonal size and the V and J genes are those of that table, whereas D and trimming came from the DNA. The table has about 200,000 clones, approximately 91% seen once. The V and J genes are TRBV7-8 and TRBJ2-2, with D perhaps TRBD1 (6 bases). Specimen: peripheral blood. This sequence was found in a man aged 35-49 years with acute or convalescent COVID-19. CDR3: CASSLERLGGTGELFF. CDR3 nucleotide sequence: TGTGCCAGCAGCTTAGAGAGGTTAGGGGGCACCGGGGAGCTGTTTTTT.